This is a list of T cell receptor beta chains from one sample in a study of technical replicates of blood from a few donors. Profiled with immunoSEQ multiplex PCR; TCRdb holds only in-frame clones, not every one. This sample has under 80,000 clones, with roughly 90% found just once. Sequencing was done on a sample of PBMCs. The receptors originated from a human donor in good health. Some clones in this sample may be carry-over from other donors' samples. Both conserved end residues are part of each CDR3. A D gene is named only where the DNA matches it firmly. Clone size is given for some rows only: seen once, a few or many times, or a class if the clone is expanded.

CDR3 DNA: TGCAGCGGAGATACGACAGCGGAGACCCAGTACTTC
CDR3 protein: CSGDTTAETQYF
CDR3 length: 12
clone size: once
V gene: TRBV29-1
D gene: NA
J gene: TRBJ2-5

CDR3 DNA: TGTGCCACCAGCAGAGATTTTGGGGGGGCCGGGACTGAAGCTTTCTTT
CDR3 protein: CATSRDFGGAGTEAFF
CDR3 length: 16
clone size: once
V gene: TRBV15
D gene: NA
J gene: TRBJ1-1

CDR3 DNA: TGTGCCAGCAGCGATGACAGGGCACAGACCCAGTACTTC
CDR3 protein: CASSDDRAQTQYF
CDR3 length: 13
clone size: NA
V gene: TRBV7-7
D gene: TRBD1
J gene: TRBJ2-5

CDR3 DNA: TGTGCCAGCAGCCCAAAAGGGGTGTTAGGCACTGAAGCTTTCTTT
CDR3 protein: CASSPKGVLGTEAFF
CDR3 length: 15
clone size: NA
V gene: TRBV9
D gene: NA
J gene: TRBJ1-1

CDR3 DNA: TGTGCCAGCAGAACCGGGACTAGCTACCAAGAGACCCAGTACTTC
CDR3 protein: CASRTGTSYQETQYF
CDR3 length: 15
clone size: NA
V gene: TRBV6-1
D gene: TRBD2
J gene: TRBJ2-5

CDR3 DNA: TGTGCCATCAGGGGGGAGGCCGAGCAGTACTTC
CDR3 protein: CAIRGEAEQYF
CDR3 length: 11
clone size: NA
V gene: TRBV10-3
D gene: NA
J gene: TRBJ2-7

CDR3 DNA: TGTGCCAGCAGCTTAGTTTTCCTAACCACCGGGGAGCTGTTTTTT
CDR3 protein: CASSLVFLTTGELFF
CDR3 length: 15
clone size: NA
V gene: TRBV7-2
D gene: NA
J gene: TRBJ2-2

CDR3 DNA: TGTGCCAGCAGGGGGGGGGAGACCCAGTACTTC
CDR3 protein: CASRGGETQYF
CDR3 length: 11
clone size: NA
V gene: TRBV6-5
D gene: TRBD2
J gene: TRBJ2-5

CDR3 DNA: TGTGCCAGCAGTGCCAGGGCGAACACCGGGGAGCTGTTTTTT
CDR3 protein: CASSARANTGELFF
CDR3 length: 14
clone size: NA
V gene: TRBV2
D gene: NA
J gene: TRBJ2-2

CDR3 DNA: TGTGCCAGCAGCTCGTCAGGGAAGACCCAGTACTTC
CDR3 protein: CASSSSGKTQYF
CDR3 length: 12
clone size: NA
V gene: TRBV7-8
D gene: NA
J gene: TRBJ2-5

CDR3 DNA: TGTGCCAGCAGCGGAAGACAGGGGGCTGTGGAGACCCAGTACTTC
CDR3 protein: CASSGRQGAVETQYF
CDR3 length: 15
clone size: NA
V gene: TRBV7-8
D gene: TRBD1
J gene: TRBJ2-5

CDR3 DNA: TGTGCCAGCAGCTTCGCCGGGACTAGCGCCCCCGGTTCCTACGAGCAGTACTTC
CDR3 protein: CASSFAGTSAPGSYEQYF
CDR3 length: 18
clone size: NA
V gene: TRBV7-9
D gene: TRBD2
J gene: TRBJ2-7

CDR3 DNA: TGTGCCAGCAGCGTAGTTAGCGGGGGGTACAATGAGCAGTTCTTC
CDR3 protein: CASSVVSGGYNEQFF
CDR3 length: 15
clone size: NA
V gene: TRBV9
D gene: TRBD2
J gene: TRBJ2-1

CDR3 DNA: TGTGCCAGCATCGAACAGGGTAGCTCCTACGAGCAGTACTTC
CDR3 protein: CASIEQGSSYEQYF
CDR3 length: 14
clone size: NA
V gene: TRBV5-6
D gene: NA
J gene: TRBJ2-7

CDR3 DNA: TGTGCCAGCTCGTCGGGGGGTAGGGGTCAGCCCCAGCATTTT
CDR3 protein: CASSSGGRGQPQHF
CDR3 length: 14
clone size: NA
V gene: TRBV18
D gene: NA
J gene: TRBJ1-5

CDR3 DNA: TGTGCCAGTAGGAGCAGGGGAGACACAGATACGCAGTATTTT
CDR3 protein: CASRSRGDTDTQYF
CDR3 length: 14
clone size: NA
V gene: TRBV19
D gene: NA
J gene: TRBJ2-3

CDR3 DNA: TGTGCCTGGACCCCGGGACAGAGCTATGGCTACACCTTC
CDR3 protein: CAWTPGQSYGYTF
CDR3 length: 13
clone size: few
V gene: TRBV30
D gene: TRBD1
J gene: TRBJ1-2

CDR3 DNA: TGCAGCGCTGGAGGTGAGGATAAGTACGAGCAGTACTTC
CDR3 protein: CSAGGEDKYEQYF
CDR3 length: 13
clone size: NA
V gene: TRBV29-1
D gene: NA
J gene: TRBJ2-7

CDR3 DNA: TGTGCCAGCTCACCAGGGGAGTCCTATAATTCACCCCTCCACTTT
CDR3 protein: CASSPGESYNSPLHF
CDR3 length: 15
clone size: NA
V gene: TRBV18
D gene: NA
J gene: TRBJ1-6

CDR3 DNA: TGTGCCAGCAGTTTTCAGGGAGGGCCCCAGCATTTT
CDR3 protein: CASSFQGGPQHF
CDR3 length: 12
clone size: NA
V gene: TRBV27
D gene: NA
J gene: TRBJ1-5

CDR3 DNA: TGCGCCAGCAGCTTGGACTTCTACGAGCAGTACTTC
CDR3 protein: CASSLDFYEQYF
CDR3 length: 12
clone size: once
V gene: TRBV5-1
D gene: NA
J gene: TRBJ2-7

CDR3 DNA: TGCGCCAGCAGCTTGAGTGCGGGGGCAACTAATGAAAAACTGTTTTTT
CDR3 protein: CASSLSAGATNEKLFF
CDR3 length: 16
clone size: once
V gene: TRBV5-1
D gene: NA
J gene: TRBJ1-4

CDR3 DNA: TGTGCCAGCAGCACCCTCCGGGACTCACAAGAGACCCAGTACTTC
CDR3 protein: CASSTLRDSQETQYF
CDR3 length: 15
clone size: NA
V gene: TRBV27
D gene: NA
J gene: TRBJ2-5

CDR3 DNA: TGTGCCTGGAGTGTGGGGCGCTGGAACTACGAGCAGTACTTC
CDR3 protein: CAWSVGRWNYEQYF
CDR3 length: 14
clone size: once
V gene: TRBV30
D gene: NA
J gene: TRBJ2-7

CDR3 DNA: TGTGCCAGCAGCTTAATGCAGGGAAGCTCCTACGAGCAGTACTTC
CDR3 protein: CASSLMQGSSYEQYF
CDR3 length: 15
clone size: NA
V gene: TRBV7-2
D gene: NA
J gene: TRBJ2-7

CDR3 DNA: TGTGCCTCTGCCCCGGCGGGCTACGAGCAGTACTTC
CDR3 protein: CASAPAGYEQYF
CDR3 length: 12
clone size: NA
V gene: TRBV30
D gene: NA
J gene: TRBJ2-7

CDR3 DNA: TGTGCCAGCAGCTTTAACTTGGACAGGGTTAATGAAAAACTGTTTTTT
CDR3 protein: CASSFNLDRVNEKLFF
CDR3 length: 16
clone size: NA
V gene: TRBV11-2
D gene: TRBD1
J gene: TRBJ1-4

CDR3 DNA: TGCAGCGTTGACCGTTTAGCGGGACCGTACAATGAGCAGTTCTTC
CDR3 protein: CSVDRLAGPYNEQFF
CDR3 length: 15
clone size: many
V gene: TRBV29-1
D gene: TRBD2
J gene: TRBJ2-1

CDR3 DNA: TGTGCCAGCAGCGGGACAGGGAGTGTCGATGAGCAGTTCTTC
CDR3 protein: CASSGTGSVDEQFF
CDR3 length: 14
clone size: NA
V gene: TRBV4-2
D gene: TRBD1
J gene: TRBJ2-1

CDR3 DNA: TGTGCCATCAGCCAGGGGGCTTTCTACAATGAGCAGTTCTTC
CDR3 protein: CAISQGAFYNEQFF
CDR3 length: 14
clone size: NA
V gene: TRBV10-3
D gene: TRBD1
J gene: TRBJ2-1

CDR3 DNA: TGTGCCAGCAGCAAGTTCAGCACCGGGGAGCTGTTTTTT
CDR3 protein: CASSKFSTGELFF
CDR3 length: 13
clone size: NA
V gene: TRBV21-1
D gene: NA
J gene: TRBJ2-2

CDR3 DNA: TGCGCCAGCCTCCCAGGCAACGAGAACACTGAAGCTTTCTTT
CDR3 protein: CASLPGNENTEAFF
CDR3 length: 14
clone size: NA
V gene: TRBV5-1
D gene: NA
J gene: TRBJ1-1

CDR3 DNA: TGTGCCAGCAGCCCTCGCGGGGGTGGCGAGCAGTACTTC
CDR3 protein: CASSPRGGGEQYF
CDR3 length: 13
clone size: NA
V gene: TRBV7-2
D gene: TRBD2
J gene: TRBJ2-7

CDR3 DNA: TGCGCCAGCAGCCCCGGACAGGGACAAACTAACACAGATACGCAGTATTTT
CDR3 protein: CASSPGQGQTNTDTQYF
CDR3 length: 17
clone size: NA
V gene: TRBV4-1
D gene: TRBD1
J gene: TRBJ2-3

CDR3 DNA: TGTGCCAGCAGCTCCCCAGGGGCTGAAGCTTTCTTT
CDR3 protein: CASSSPGAEAFF
CDR3 length: 12
clone size: NA
V gene: TRBV7-9
D gene: NA
J gene: TRBJ1-1

CDR3 DNA: TGCAGTGCCCCGGGGAACACTGAAGCTTTCTTT
CDR3 protein: CSAPGNTEAFF
CDR3 length: 11
clone size: NA
V gene: TRBV20-1
D gene: NA
J gene: TRBJ1-1

CDR3 DNA: TGTGCCAGCAGCTCCCGGGACAGGTCCTACGAGCAGTACTTC
CDR3 protein: CASSSRDRSYEQYF
CDR3 length: 14
clone size: NA
V gene: TRBV6-1
D gene: TRBD1
J gene: TRBJ2-7

CDR3 DNA: TGTGCCAGCAGCGTATGGGCCCCGACGATCGGCGAGCAGTACTTC
CDR3 protein: CASSVWAPTIGEQYF
CDR3 length: 15
clone size: NA
V gene: TRBV9
D gene: NA
J gene: TRBJ2-7

CDR3 DNA: TGTGCCAGCAGCCAAGATGACTACTACACAGATACGCAGTATTTT
CDR3 protein: CASSQDDYYTDTQYF
CDR3 length: 15
clone size: NA
V gene: TRBV14
D gene: NA
J gene: TRBJ2-3

CDR3 DNA: TGTGCCAGCAGCTTGGCCCCGGGAGGGACAGATACGCAGTATTTT
CDR3 protein: CASSLAPGGTDTQYF
CDR3 length: 15
clone size: NA
V gene: TRBV5-4
D gene: TRBD2
J gene: TRBJ2-3

CDR3 DNA: TGTGCCAGCAGCCCCCAGGGGGGCTGGGGCGAGCAGTACTTC
CDR3 protein: CASSPQGGWGEQYF
CDR3 length: 14
clone size: NA
V gene: TRBV7-8
D gene: NA
J gene: TRBJ2-7

CDR3 DNA: TGTGCCAGTGAGCCGGGACAGGGGATAGAGCAGTACTTC
CDR3 protein: CASEPGQGIEQYF
CDR3 length: 13
clone size: NA
V gene: TRBV28
D gene: TRBD1
J gene: TRBJ2-7

CDR3 DNA: TGTGCCACCAGCAGAGATCCCAGCGGGGAGCTGTTTTTT
CDR3 protein: CATSRDPSGELFF
CDR3 length: 13
clone size: NA
V gene: TRBV15
D gene: NA
J gene: TRBJ2-2

CDR3 DNA: TGTGCCAGCAGCTTAGCTCTATCCGGGACAGGGGAAGAGACCCAGTACTTC
CDR3 protein: CASSLALSGTGEETQYF
CDR3 length: 17
clone size: NA
V gene: TRBV7-2
D gene: TRBD1
J gene: TRBJ2-5

CDR3 DNA: TGTGCCAGCAGCCAAGATCAGTGGGGAAGGGGGTCCTACGAGCAGTACTTC
CDR3 protein: CASSQDQWGRGSYEQYF
CDR3 length: 17
clone size: NA
V gene: TRBV4-2
D gene: NA
J gene: TRBJ2-7

CDR3 DNA: TGTGCCAGCAGCTTATCCCTAAACACTGAAGCTTTCTTT
CDR3 protein: CASSLSLNTEAFF
CDR3 length: 13
clone size: once
V gene: TRBV7-8
D gene: NA
J gene: TRBJ1-1

CDR3 DNA: TGTGCCAGCAGTTATGTTAGAATGAGCAATGAGCAGTTCTTC
CDR3 protein: CASSYVRMSNEQFF
CDR3 length: 14
clone size: NA
V gene: TRBV6-5
D gene: NA
J gene: TRBJ2-1